The next 14 T cell receptor beta chains were all read from a single sample in a study of blood T cell repertoires in COVID-19 (dated by TCRdb to 2020 to 2022). The library was produced with the immunoSEQ multiplex PCR assay. The table comes from immuneACCESS by way of TCRdb, which keeps in-frame sequences with V and J called. Part of the clones is missing from these tables; in studies checked, under half for an unresolved V gene and the rest for unknown reasons. The sample contains roughly 320,000 clones, about 90% of them found a single time. Together, the top ten hold 6% to 8% of the sample. Sequencing input: peripheral blood. The origin of the receptors is a woman aged 45-65 years with COVID-19, enrolled during active disease.

This clone was observed once. V usage is TRBV5-5 and J usage is TRBJ1-1; D unresolved. This CDR3 has 11 amino acids. With 4 bases removed from V and 3 bases from J, the gap between germline ends came to 4 bases. CDR1 and CDR2 (germline): SGHKS, YYEKEE (reference sequence). CDR3 sequence reads: CASSRDTEAFF. DNA for the CDR3: TGTGCCAGCAGCCGGGACACTGAAGCTTTCTTT.

The chain carries TRBV16 and TRBJ1-5; D is perhaps TRBD1 (5 bases). V lost 0 bases and J 6 bases, leaving 12 bases between the germline ends. The germline V gene has CDR1 KGHSY and CDR2 FQNENV. This CDR3 is built from 15 residues. This CDR3 is CASSQSVREGQPQHF. The DNA of the CDR3 is TGTGCCAGCAGCCAATCAGTCAGGGAAGGTCAGCCCCAGCATTTT.

The chain couples TRBV19 to TRBJ2-7, with TRBD1 matching over 10 bases. This CDR3 contains 15 residues. CDR1 is LNHDA, CDR2 SQIVND, per germline (reference sequence). Germline trimming cut 5 bases from V and 4 bases from J; bases unmatched to any gene: 8. Here the CDR3 reads CASSLGQGVSYEQYF. The DNA of the CDR3 is TGTGCCAGTAGTCTCGGACAGGGGGTATCTTACGAGCAGTACTTC.

The chain has TRBV19 and TRBJ1-4, with 9 bases aligning to TRBD1. From germline, CDR1 is LNHDA and CDR2 SQIVND (reference sequence). The CDR3 spans 13 residues. The trim removed 9 bases at V and 8 bases at J, leaving 7 bases unmatched. The CDR3 region has the DNA TGTGCCAGCCAGGGACAGGGCAAGGAAAAACTGTTTTTT. Amino acid sequence: CASQGQGKEKLFF.

This sequence joins TRBV6-6 and TRBJ2-7; 7 nucleotides line up with TRBD1. V lost 0 bases to trimming and J lost 4 bases; unmatched junction nucleotides: 3. CDR1 and CDR2 (germline): MNHNY, SVGAGI (reference sequence). CDR3 length equals 14 residues. This CDR3 is CASSYSRQGYEQYF. CDR3 coding DNA: TGTGCCAGCAGTTACTCGAGACAGGGATACGAGCAGTACTTC.

V usage is TRBV5-1 and J usage is TRBJ2-7, with 7 positions matching TRBD2. Germline V gene data show CDR1 as SGHRS and CDR2 as YFSETQ. The CDR3 covers 16 residues. Unmatched junction bases numbered 10, after V lost 4 bases and J lost 0 bases. CDR3 protein: CASSLPLAGLSYEQYF. The DNA of the CDR3 is TGCGCCAGCAGCCTCCCATTAGCGGGCCTCTCCTACGAGCAGTACTTC.

The chain recombines TRBV28 with TRBJ2-2, with 7 bases identical to TRBD2. Germline V gene data show CDR1 as MDHEN and CDR2 as SYDVKM. The CDR3 has 18 amino acids. J gave up 6 bases and V 1 base, and 14 bases lay outside the gene matches. In DNA form, the CDR3 reads TGTGCCAGCAGTTTATCACAATGGAGCGGGGTCCGGTCCGGGGAGCTGTTTTTT. As protein: CASSLSQWSGVRSGELFF.

The CDR3 DNA sequence: TGTGCCAGCAGCGGGGGACTAGCGGGAGCCGAGGAGCAGTACTTC. Translated: CASSGGLAGAEEQYF. The chain combines TRBV5-4 with TRBJ2-7, with 14 bases lining up with TRBD2. This CDR3 is 15 amino acids long. V shed 4 bases and J 7 bases; nucleotides not matched to a gene: 7. The germline gives CDR1 SGHNT, CDR2 YYREEE (reference sequence). Variable domain in full (rest from reference TRBV5-4 and TRBJ2-7): ETGVTQSPTHLIKTRGQQVTLRCSSQSGHNTVSWYQQALGQGPQFIFQYYREEENGRGNFPPRFSGLQFPNYSSELNVNALELDDSALYLCASSGGLAGAEEQYFGPGTRLTVT.

V gene TRBV11-3 combines with J gene TRBJ2-6; D call uncertain. CDR3 length equals 15 residues. The V end was cut by 5 bases, the J end by 1 base, with 9 bases between. Germline CDR1 and CDR2: SGHNT and YENEEA. CDR3: CASSHTRSGANVLTF. The CDR3 DNA reads as TGTGCCAGCAGCCACACCCGATCTGGGGCCAACGTCCTGACTTTC. The complete variable domain, with remaining parts taken from reference TRBV11-3 and TRBJ2-6, reads EAGVVQSPRYKIIEKKQPVAFWCNPISGHNTLYWYLQNLGQGPELLIRYENEEAVDDSQLPKDRFSAERLKGVDSTLKIQPAELGDSAVYLCASSHTRSGANVLTFGAGSRLTVL.

The rearrangement links TRBV7-2 to TRBJ1-3; 8 nucleotides agree with TRBD1. CDR3 length: 16 residues. The V and J ends lost 5 bases and 0 bases, in that order; junction bases with no gene match: 6. Germline CDR1 reads SGHTA; CDR2 reads FQGNSA. For the CDR3, the DNA is TGTGCCAGCAGCGCTGACAGGGGAGGCTCTGGAAACACCATATATTTT. Translation: CASSADRGGSGNTIYF.

This CDR3 is CSVEEQTNYGYTF. CDR3 in DNA: TGCAGCGTTGAAGAACAGACAAACTATGGCTACACCTTC. The V call is TRBV29-1, the J call TRBJ1-2; D not certain. This CDR3 contains 13 residues. V was clipped by 0 bases and J by 2 bases, with 7 bases between them. Germline V gene sequence: CDR1 SQVTM, CDR2 ANQGSEA.

The gene calls are TRBV19 and TRBJ1-5; perhaps TRBD1 as D (6 bases). Trimming removed 4 bases at V and 7 bases at J, with 14 bases between. The CDR3 consists of 14 residues. Germline lookup yields CDR1 LNHDA and CDR2 SQIVND (reference sequence). The CDR3 DNA reads as TGTGCCAGTAGTACAACCCAGGGGCGACAGCCCCAGCATTTT. Protein: CASSTTQGRQPQHF.

This chain links TRBV30 with TRBJ2-3; 13 nucleotides match TRBD2. In germline, CDR1 is GTSNPN, CDR2 SVGIG (reference sequence). The CDR3 runs to 15 residues. The junction had 9 bases not matched to a gene; V was cut back by 0 bases and J by 12 bases. The DNA of the CDR3 is TGTGCCTGGAGTGTACCGGGACTAGCGGGAACGGCTCAGTATTTT. Translating it yields CAWSVPGLAGTAQYF.

The V gene is TRBV7-7, the J gene TRBJ2-1, with 8 nucleotides matching TRBD2. Looked up from germline, CDR1 is SSHAT and CDR2 is FNYEAQ (reference sequence). V shed 5 bases and J 6 bases; nucleotides not matched to a gene: 9. The CDR3 is 15 residues long. CDR3 nucleotide sequence: TGTGCCAGCAGCCTGCGAGCGGGGGTATTCAATGAGCAGTTCTTC. It is translated as CASSLRAGVFNEQFF.